Listed below are T cell receptor beta chains from one sample, sequenced in a study of blood T cell repertoires in COVID-19. Sequencing used immunoSEQ multiplex PCR; TCRdb keeps in-frame clones, though not all of them. The table lists 95,000 to 100,000 clones, around 87% of them singletons. Material: peripheral blood. These receptors all come from a woman in her thirties with acute or convalescent COVID-19. Both conserved end residues are part of each CDR3. The D gene is left open where the match is weak. Some rows have no size entry. The others give once, few or many, or a class for an expanded clone.

clone size | J gene | V gene | D gene | CDR3 protein | CDR3 DNA
- | TRBJ1-2 | TRBV4-1 | - | CASSQDLPGIGYGYTF | TGCGCCAGCAGCCAAGATCTCCCGGGGATAGGGTATGGCTACACCTTC
- | TRBJ2-1 | TRBV6-5 | - | CASSFSSYNEQFF | TGTGCCAGCAGTTTCAGTTCCTACAATGAGCAGTTCTTC
- | TRBJ2-1 | TRBV7-9 | - | CASSLAQDTPSSYNEQFF | TGTGCCAGCAGCTTAGCCCAGGACACCCCGAGCTCCTACAATGAGCAGTTCTTC
- | TRBJ2-1 | TRBV2 | TRBD2 | CASRVAGGYEQFF | TGTGCCAGCAGAGTAGCGGGGGGATATGAGCAGTTCTTC
- | TRBJ1-2 | TRBV28 | TRBD1 | CASSLRGLVGGYTF | TGTGCCAGCAGTTTGAGGGGGCTAGTAGGGGGCTACACCTTC
- | TRBJ2-7 | TRBV7-8 | TRBD1 | CASSLAVQGFSYEQYF | TGTGCCAGCAGCTTAGCGGTACAGGGGTTCTCCTACGAGCAGTACTTC
- | TRBJ1-2 | TRBV6-5 | - | CASSYSAPNYGYTF | TGTGCCAGCAGTTACTCAGCCCCCAACTATGGCTACACCTTC
- | TRBJ2-4 | TRBV5-1 | - | CASSLDLQAKGIQYF | TGCGCCAGCAGCTTGGACTTACAGGCCAAGGGCATTCAGTACTTC
- | TRBJ1-5 | TRBV28 | TRBD1 | CASRSTRDRVSNQPQHF | TGTGCCAGCAGGTCCACCCGAGACAGGGTTAGCAATCAGCCCCAGCATTTT
once | TRBJ1-2 | TRBV16 | - | CASSQWIAPQGNYGYTF | TGTGCCAGCAGCCAATGGATAGCGCCGCAAGGAAACTATGGCTACACCTTC
- | TRBJ2-7 | TRBV24-1 | - | CATSDRRTYEQYF | TGTGCCACCAGTGACCGCAGGACCTACGAGCAGTACTTC
once | TRBJ1-4 | TRBV5-1 | - | CASSDGQIVTNEKLFF | TGCGCCAGCAGCGACGGACAGATCGTAACTAATGAAAAACTGTTTTTT
- | TRBJ1-1 | TRBV2 | - | CASSSQGYGEAFF | TGTGCCAGCAGTTCACAGGGATACGGTGAAGCTTTCTTT
once | TRBJ1-5 | TRBV30 | - | CAWSAGEASNQPQHF | TGTGCCTGGAGTGCCGGGGAGGCGAGCAATCAGCCCCAGCATTTT
- | TRBJ1-1 | TRBV5-1 | TRBD1 | CASSPRDSREAFF | TGCGCCAGCAGCCCCCGGGACAGCCGTGAAGCTTTCTTT
- | TRBJ1-1 | TRBV29-1 | - | CSVVRDLAGTEAFF | TGCAGCGTTGTTAGGGACCTTGCGGGAACTGAAGCTTTCTTT
- | TRBJ2-7 | TRBV7-6 | - | CASSLEGQGAGDEQYF | TGTGCCAGCAGCTTAGAGGGGCAGGGGGCGGGAGACGAGCAGTACTTC
- | TRBJ1-1 | TRBV25-1 | - | CASRTVNTEAFF | TGTGCCAGCAGGACAGTGAACACTGAAGCTTTCTTT
- | TRBJ2-6 | TRBV5-1 | - | CASSFEGANVLTF | TGCGCCAGCAGCTTCGAGGGGGCCAACGTCCTGACTTTC
- | TRBJ2-3 | TRBV6-4 | - | CASSRGQDTDTQYF | TGTGCCAGCAGTCGTGGACAAGACACAGATACGCAGTATTTT
- | TRBJ1-1 | TRBV28 | - | CASSRPTETSMNTEAFF | TGTGCCAGCAGTCGACCGACAGAAACCTCCATGAACACTGAAGCTTTCTTT
- | TRBJ1-1 | TRBV10-2 | TRBD1 | CASSEQGVFTEAFF | TGCGCCAGCAGTGAACAGGGGGTCTTCACTGAAGCTTTCTTT
- | TRBJ1-2 | TRBV9 | - | CASSVDPSYGYTF | TGTGCCAGCAGCGTAGATCCCAGTTATGGCTACACCTTC
- | TRBJ1-1 | TRBV28 | TRBD1 | CASSSGQGVNTEAFF | TGTGCCAGCAGTTCAGGACAGGGAGTGAACACTGAAGCTTTCTTT
- | TRBJ1-1 | TRBV5-1 | TRBD1 | CASSDDGQVVAFF | TGCGCCAGCAGCGATGACGGACAGGTGGTCGCTTTCTTT
- | TRBJ2-7 | TRBV27 | TRBD1 | CASSDRGTTTYEQYF | TGTGCCAGCAGTGACAGGGGGACAACAACCTACGAGCAGTACTTC
- | TRBJ1-6 | TRBV30 | - | CASKSDSRSPLHF | TGTGCCTCCAAATCGGACAGTCGGTCACCCCTCCACTTT
- | TRBJ1-1 | TRBV18 | - | CASSPDRTEAFF | TGTGCCAGCTCACCGGACAGAACTGAAGCTTTCTTT
- | TRBJ1-4 | TRBV5-1 | - | CASSQYSRGSTNEKLFF | TGCGCCAGCAGCCAATATTCAAGGGGTTCAACTAATGAAAAACTGTTTTTT
- | TRBJ1-4 | TRBV9 | - | CASSRGGSEEKLFF | TGTGCCAGCAGCCGGGGAGGGAGCGAAGAAAAACTGTTTTTT
- | TRBJ2-2 | TRBV7-3 | TRBD2 | CASSPGGGGGELFF | TGTGCCAGCAGCCCAGGCGGCGGGGGCGGGGAGCTGTTTTTT
- | TRBJ1-4 | TRBV11-1 | TRBD1 | CASSLEPGQENEKLFF | TGTGCCAGCAGCTTAGAACCGGGACAGGAAAATGAAAAACTGTTTTTT
- | TRBJ2-7 | TRBV18 | - | CASSPVSLISSYEQYF | TGTGCCAGCTCACCAGTCTCCCTGATTAGCTCCTACGAGCAGTACTTC
- | TRBJ1-2 | TRBV9 | TRBD1 | CASSADRENYGYTF | TGTGCCAGCAGCGCCGACAGGGAGAACTATGGCTACACCTTC
- | TRBJ2-6 | TRBV5-1 | - | CASEVSSGANVLTF | TGCGCCAGCGAGGTGAGCTCTGGGGCCAACGTCCTGACTTTC
- | TRBJ1-1 | TRBV5-1 | - | CASSPDSVLSEAFF | TGCGCCAGCAGCCCGGACAGCGTTTTGTCTGAAGCTTTCTTT
- | TRBJ1-1 | TRBV18 | - | CASSPPGAERGTEAFF | TGTGCCAGCTCACCACCGGGGGCGGAACGGGGCACTGAAGCTTTCTTT
- | TRBJ2-3 | TRBV6-5 | - | CASRFSSQGTDTQYF | TGTGCCAGCAGGTTTTCGAGTCAGGGCACAGATACGCAGTATTTT
- | TRBJ2-7 | TRBV15 | TRBD1 | CATSRDSARGQGYEQYF | TGTGCCACCAGCAGAGATTCAGCTCGGGGACAGGGTTACGAGCAGTACTTC
- | TRBJ1-1 | TRBV3-1/TRBV3-2 | - | CASSQDWAAEAFF | TGTGCCAGCAGCCAAGATTGGGCAGCAGAAGCTTTCTTT
- | TRBJ1-2 | TRBV7-9 | - | CASSSGYGYTF | TGTGCCAGCAGCTCGGGCTATGGCTACACCTTC
- | TRBJ1-2 | TRBV5-6 | - | CASSLGQWSGYGYTF | TGTGCCAGCAGCCTCGGACAGTGGTCTGGGTATGGCTACACCTTC
- | TRBJ1-1 | TRBV9 | - | CASGRRQPEAFF | TGTGCCAGCGGAAGGAGACAGCCTGAAGCTTTCTTT
few | TRBJ1-1 | TRBV7-8 | TRBD1 | CASSFTGTGGSEAFF | TGTGCCAGCAGCTTTACCGGGACAGGGGGCTCTGAAGCTTTCTTT
- | TRBJ1-6 | TRBV11-3 | - | CASSQRGTSYNSPLHF | TGTGCCAGCAGCCAGAGGGGGACCTCCTATAATTCACCCCTCCACTTT
- | TRBJ1-5 | TRBV7-9 | - | CASSLGRVGNQPQHF | TGTGCCAGCAGCTTAGGCAGGGTTGGAAATCAGCCCCAGCATTTT
- | TRBJ1-5 | TRBV5-5 | - | CASSFQRVISNQPQHF | TGTGCCAGCAGCTTCCAGCGGGTAATAAGCAATCAGCCCCAGCATTTT